The 5 T cell receptor beta chains below all came from one sample that was sequenced in a study of T cell changes during pregnancy in multiple sclerosis. The assay was immunoSEQ multiplex PCR, and TCRdb's table has in-frame clones only and misses some. The sample has tens of thousands of clones; 75% to 95% are singletons. The source was peripheral blood, collected after pregnancy. The receptors here all came from a female donor in good health, enrolled as a control in a pregnancy study.

The V and J genes are TRBV7-2 and TRBJ2-5; 10 bases align to TRBD1. The CDR3 runs 14 residues. V gave up 5 bases and J gave up 4 bases; unmatched junction bases: 4. Germline CDR1 SGHTA, CDR2 FQGNSA. CDR3 sequence reads: CASSQDRGRETQYF. The CDR3, as DNA: TGTGCCAGCAGCCAAGACAGGGGGCGAGAGACCCAGTACTTC.

V and J are TRBV30 and TRBJ1-2; D is unresolved. The CDR3 extends over 11 amino acids. Between the trimmed V and J ends, which lost 6 bases and 5 bases, there was a span of 10 bases. Germline assignment: CDR1 GTSNPN and CDR2 SVGIG (reference sequence). CDR3 bases: TGTGCCTGCCAGGTGGATTATGGCTACACCTTC. It is translated as CACQVDYGYTF.

The chain carries TRBV6-5 and TRBJ2-1; the D gene is possibly TRBD1 (6 bases). The CDR3 consists of 16 residues. Germline loops: CDR1 MNHEY, CDR2 SVGAGI. V dropped 2 bases and J dropped 1 base, with 12 bases sitting between them. In DNA form, the CDR3 reads TGTGCCAGCAGTTACACCTCCAGGGGTTCCTACAATGAGCAGTTCTTC. Protein product: CASSYTSRGSYNEQFF.

The chain combines TRBV5-1 with TRBJ2-5; D unresolved. CDR1 and CDR2 from the germline V gene are SGHRS and YFSETQ. This CDR3 has 13 residues. V lost 0 bases to trimming and J lost 2 bases, with 5 bases between them. Here the CDR3 DNA reads TGCGCCAGCAGCTTGGACAGACAAGAGACCCAGTACTTC. Protein sequence: CASSLDRQETQYF.

The rearrangement links TRBV7-9 to TRBJ1-5; D perhaps matches TRBD1 (5 bases). Germline V CDR1 and CDR2: SEHNR, FQNEAQ (reference sequence). CDR3 length equals 15 residues. Trimming left V 1 base short and J 7 bases short, with 14 bases between. This chain's CDR3 is CASSLGWQGEQPQHF. DNA of the CDR3: TGTGCCAGCAGCTTAGGTTGGCAGGGTGAACAGCCCCAGCATTTT.